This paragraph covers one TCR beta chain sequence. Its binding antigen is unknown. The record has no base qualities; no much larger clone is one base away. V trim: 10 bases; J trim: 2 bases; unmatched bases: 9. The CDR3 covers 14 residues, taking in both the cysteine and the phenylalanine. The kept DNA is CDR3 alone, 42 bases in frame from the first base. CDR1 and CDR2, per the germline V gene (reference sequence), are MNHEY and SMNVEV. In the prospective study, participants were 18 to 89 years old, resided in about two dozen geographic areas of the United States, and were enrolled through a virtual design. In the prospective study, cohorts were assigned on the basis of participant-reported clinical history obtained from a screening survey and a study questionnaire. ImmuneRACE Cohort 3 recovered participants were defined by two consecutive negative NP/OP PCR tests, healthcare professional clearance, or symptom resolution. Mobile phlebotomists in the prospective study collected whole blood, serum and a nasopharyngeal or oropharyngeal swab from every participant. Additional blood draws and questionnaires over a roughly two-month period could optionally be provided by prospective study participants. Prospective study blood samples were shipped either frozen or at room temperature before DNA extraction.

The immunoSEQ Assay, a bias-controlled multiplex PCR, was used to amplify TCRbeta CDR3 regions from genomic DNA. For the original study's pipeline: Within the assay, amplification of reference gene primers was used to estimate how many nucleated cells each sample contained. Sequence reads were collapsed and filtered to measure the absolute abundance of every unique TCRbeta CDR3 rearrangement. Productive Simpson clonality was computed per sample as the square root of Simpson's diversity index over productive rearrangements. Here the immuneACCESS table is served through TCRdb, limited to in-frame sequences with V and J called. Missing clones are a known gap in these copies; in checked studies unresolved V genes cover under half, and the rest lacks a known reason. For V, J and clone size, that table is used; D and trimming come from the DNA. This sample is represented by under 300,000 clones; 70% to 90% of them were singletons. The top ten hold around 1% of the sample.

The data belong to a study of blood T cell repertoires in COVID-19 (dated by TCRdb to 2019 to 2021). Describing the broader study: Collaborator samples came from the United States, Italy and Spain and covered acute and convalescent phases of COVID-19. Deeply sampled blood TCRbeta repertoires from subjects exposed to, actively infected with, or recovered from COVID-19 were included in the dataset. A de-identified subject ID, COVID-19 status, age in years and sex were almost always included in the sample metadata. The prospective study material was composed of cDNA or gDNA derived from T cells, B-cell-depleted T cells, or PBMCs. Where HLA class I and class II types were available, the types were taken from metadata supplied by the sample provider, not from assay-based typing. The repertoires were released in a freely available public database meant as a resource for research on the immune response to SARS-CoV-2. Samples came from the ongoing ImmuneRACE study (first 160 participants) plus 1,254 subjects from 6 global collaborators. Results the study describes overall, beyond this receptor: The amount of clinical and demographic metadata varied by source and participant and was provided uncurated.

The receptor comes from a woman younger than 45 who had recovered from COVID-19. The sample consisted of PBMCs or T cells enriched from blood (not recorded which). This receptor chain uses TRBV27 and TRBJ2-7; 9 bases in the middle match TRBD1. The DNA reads TGTGCCACAGGGATCGGACAGGGGCCCTACGAGCAGTACTTC. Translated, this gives CATGIGQGPYEQYF.